These 8 T cell receptor beta chains were sequenced from one sample in a study of cytomegalovirus exposure and HLA in healthy donors. This PCR relied on a set of 60 Vbeta primers and 13 Jbeta primers. Repertoires were generated with immunoSEQ multiplex PCR, while TCRdb's copy carries only in-frame clones and drops some. The profile shows roughly 96,000 clones, 60% to 75% of them singletons. Source material: PBMCs. Receptors originate from a female donor in good health and CMV-seropositive.

This sequence joins TRBV18 and TRBJ1-2; 9 bases match TRBD1. The junction had 8 bases not matched to a gene; V was cut back by 4 bases and J by 8 bases. From germline, CDR1 is KGHSH and CDR2 LQKENI. CDR3 length equals 14 residues. CDR3 protein: CASSRDREVVGYTF. The CDR3 region has the DNA TGTGCCAGCTCACGGGACAGGGAGGTGGTCGGCTACACCTTC. Complete variable domain (other parts from reference TRBV18 and TRBJ1-2): NAGVMQNPRHLVRRRGQEARLRCSPMKGHSHVYWYRQLPEEGLKFMVYLQKENIIDESGMPKERFSAEFPKEGPSILRIQQVVRGDSAAYFCASSRDREVVGYTFGSGTRLTVV.

The CDR3 bases are TGTGCCAGCAGCACACTCAGGGGAAACAATCAGCCCCAGCATTTT. Translated: CASSTLRGNNQPQHF. The V call is TRBV21-1, the J call TRBJ1-5; whether TRBD1, the table's D call, matches the DNA was not checked. TRBV21-1 is flagged as a pseudogene. CDR3 length: 15 residues.

This clone was seen a single time. The junction and the germline gene differ at one end; a read error may be behind it. The rearrangement links TRBV10-1 to TRBJ1-2; 7 bases map to TRBD1. CDR1 WNHNN and CDR2 SYGVQD come from the germline V gene (reference sequence). CDR3 length: 14 amino acids. The CDR3 nucleotides are TGCGCCAGCAGTGAGTCGACAGGGCCTCAACTTCAAATCTTC. It translates to CASSESTGPQLQIF.

In its sample, this clone was seen a few times. The V call is TRBV4-3, the J call TRBJ1-2; a weak D match, TRBD1 (5 bases). Germline V gene data show CDR1 as LGHNA and CDR2 as YSLEER. This CDR3 has 14 amino acids. V shed 1 base and J shed 4 bases, with 10 bases lying between them. The CDR3 sequence: CASSQGRGLYGYTF. The CDR3 DNA is TGCGCCAGCAGCCAAGGGAGGGGTCTCTATGGCTACACCTTC.

This clone has more than one count but fewer than ten. V and J are TRBV7-9 and TRBJ2-5, with D tentatively TRBD1 (5 bases). Trimming pared 0 bases from V and 4 bases from J, leaving 9 bases between. Germline V gene data show CDR1 as SEHNR and CDR2 as FQNEAQ (reference sequence). The CDR3 is made up of 14 amino acids. This CDR3 reads CASSLALTGETQYF. The CDR3 nucleotides read TGTGCCAGCAGCTTAGCGCTCACAGGAGAGACCCAGTACTTC.

The rearrangement links TRBV6-5 to TRBJ1-2; a weak D match, TRBD1 (5 bases). Trimming pared 6 bases from V and 6 bases from J, leaving 14 bases between. The CDR3 has 13 amino acids. In germline, CDR1 is MNHEY, CDR2 SVGAGI. In nucleotides, the CDR3 is TGTGCCAGCAGCACGGGACTATATGATGGCTACACCTTC. Residues: CASSTGLYDGYTF.

This clone has a handful of counts. The chain links TRBV28 to TRBJ2-4, with a tentative D call TRBD1 (5 bases). This CDR3 region has 15 residues. Germline lookup yields CDR1 MDHEN and CDR2 SYDVKM. Between the trimmed V and J ends, which lost 4 bases and 5 bases, there was a span of 15 bases. This CDR3 reads CASSSPWGRENIQYF. The CDR3 DNA reads TGTGCCAGCAGTTCCCCATGGGGCCGGGAAAACATTCAGTACTTC.

This clone has a single count. The J gene is TRBJ2-1, the V gene TRBV28, with TRBD2 as a possible D gene (6 bases). V shed 2 bases and J shed 8 bases, with 22 bases lying between them. Looked up from germline, CDR1 is MDHEN and CDR2 is SYDVKM. CDR3 length equals 17 residues. CDR3 amino acids: CASSLAPGDSWGDEQFF. The CDR3 DNA is TGTGCCAGCAGTTTAGCTCCCGGGGATTCGTGGGGGGATGAGCAGTTCTTC.